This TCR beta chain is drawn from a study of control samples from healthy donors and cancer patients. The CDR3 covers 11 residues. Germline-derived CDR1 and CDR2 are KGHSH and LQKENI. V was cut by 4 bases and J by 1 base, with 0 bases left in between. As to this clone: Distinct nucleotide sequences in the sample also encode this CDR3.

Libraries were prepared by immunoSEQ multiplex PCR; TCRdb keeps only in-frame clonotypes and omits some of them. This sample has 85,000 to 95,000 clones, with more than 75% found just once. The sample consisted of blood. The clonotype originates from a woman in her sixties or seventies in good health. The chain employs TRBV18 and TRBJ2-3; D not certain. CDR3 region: CASSRTDTQYF. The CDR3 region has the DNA TGTGCCAGCTCACGCACAGATACGCAGTATTTT.